The source of this T cell receptor (beta chain) is a study of T cells after somatic rescue of genetic block. Some clones are missing from TCRdb's copy, which holds only in-frame ones; the method was immunoSEQ multiplex PCR. Among 85,000 to 90,000 clones listed, 85% to 90% were seen once. The CDR3 has 12 residues. Per germline, CDR1 MGHRA and CDR2 YSYEKL. V dropped 3 bases and J dropped 0 bases, with 2 bases sitting between them. In this sample, this clone turned up a few times. The specimen was peripheral blood mononuclear cells (PBMCs). The J gene is TRBJ1-1, the V gene TRBV4-1; D unclear. The origin of this receptor is a woman aged 18-29 years. The CDR3 here is CASSHLNTEAFF. CDR3 in DNA: TGCGCCAGCAGCCACTTGAACACTGAAGCTTTCTTT.